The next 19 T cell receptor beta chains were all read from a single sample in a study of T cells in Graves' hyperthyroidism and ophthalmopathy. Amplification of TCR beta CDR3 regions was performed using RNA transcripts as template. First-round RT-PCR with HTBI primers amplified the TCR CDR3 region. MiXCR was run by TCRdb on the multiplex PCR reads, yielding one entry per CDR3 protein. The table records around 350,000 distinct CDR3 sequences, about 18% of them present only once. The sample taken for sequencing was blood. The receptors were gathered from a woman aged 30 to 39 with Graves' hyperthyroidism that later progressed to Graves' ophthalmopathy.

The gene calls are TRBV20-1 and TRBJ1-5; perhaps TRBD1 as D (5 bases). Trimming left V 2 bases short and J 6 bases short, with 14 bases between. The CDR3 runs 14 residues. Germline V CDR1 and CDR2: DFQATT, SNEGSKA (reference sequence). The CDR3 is CSARLGGIGQPQHF. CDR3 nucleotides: TGCAGTGCTAGACTCGGGGGGATCGGTCAGCCCCAGCATTTT.

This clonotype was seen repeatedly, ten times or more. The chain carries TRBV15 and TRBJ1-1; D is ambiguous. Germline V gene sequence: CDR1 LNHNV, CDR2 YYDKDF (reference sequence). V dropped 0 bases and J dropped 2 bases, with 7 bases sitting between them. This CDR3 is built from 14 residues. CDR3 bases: TGTGCCACCAGCAGAGACGGGGTAAACACTGAAGCTTTCTTT. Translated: CATSRDGVNTEAFF.

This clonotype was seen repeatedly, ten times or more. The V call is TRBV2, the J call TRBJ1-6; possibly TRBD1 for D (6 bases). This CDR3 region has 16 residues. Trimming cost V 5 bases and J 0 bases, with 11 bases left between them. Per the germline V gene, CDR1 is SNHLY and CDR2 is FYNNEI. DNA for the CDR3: TGTGCCAGCAGTAACAGGGTGAGCTCCTATAATTCACCCCTCCACTTT. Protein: CASSNRVSSYNSPLHF.

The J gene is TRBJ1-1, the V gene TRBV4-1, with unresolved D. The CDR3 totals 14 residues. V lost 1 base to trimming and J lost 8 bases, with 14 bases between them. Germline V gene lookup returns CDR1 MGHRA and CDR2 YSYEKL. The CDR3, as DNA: TGCGCCAGCAGCCAAGTGAGCACAGCTTGGGAAGCTTTCTTT. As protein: CASSQVSTAWEAFF.

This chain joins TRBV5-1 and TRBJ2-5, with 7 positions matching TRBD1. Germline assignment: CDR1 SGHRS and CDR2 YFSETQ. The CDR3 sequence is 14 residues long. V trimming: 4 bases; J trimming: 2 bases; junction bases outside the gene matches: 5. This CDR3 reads CASSNTGEQETQYF. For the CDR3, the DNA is TGCGCCAGCAGCAATACAGGGGAGCAAGAGACCCAGTACTTC.

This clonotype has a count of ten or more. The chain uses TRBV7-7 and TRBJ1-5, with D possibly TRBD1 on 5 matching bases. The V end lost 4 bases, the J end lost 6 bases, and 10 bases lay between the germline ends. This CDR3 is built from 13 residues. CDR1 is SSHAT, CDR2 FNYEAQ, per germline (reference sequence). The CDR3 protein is CASSSGQGQPQHF. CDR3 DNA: TGTGCCAGCAGCTCAGGGCAAGGTCAGCCCCAGCATTTT. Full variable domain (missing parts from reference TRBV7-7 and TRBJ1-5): GAGVSQSPRYKVTKRGQDVTLRCDPISSHATLYWYQQALGQGPEFLTYFNYEAQPDKSGLPSDRFSAERPEGSISTLTIQRTEQRDSAMYRCASSSGQGQPQHFGDGTRLSIL.

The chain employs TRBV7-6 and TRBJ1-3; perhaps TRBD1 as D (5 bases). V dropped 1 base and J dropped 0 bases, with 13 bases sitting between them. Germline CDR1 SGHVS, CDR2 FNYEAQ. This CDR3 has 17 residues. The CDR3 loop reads CASSLGSTGRSGNTIYF. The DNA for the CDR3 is TGTGCCAGCAGCTTAGGGTCCACAGGACGCTCTGGAAACACCATATATTTT.

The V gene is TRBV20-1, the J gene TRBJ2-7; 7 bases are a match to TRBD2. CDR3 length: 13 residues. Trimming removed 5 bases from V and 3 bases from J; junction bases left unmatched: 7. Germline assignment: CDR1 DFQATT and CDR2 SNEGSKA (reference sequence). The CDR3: CSAGTSDVYEQYF. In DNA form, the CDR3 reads TGCAGTGCTGGCACTAGCGATGTCTACGAGCAGTACTTC.

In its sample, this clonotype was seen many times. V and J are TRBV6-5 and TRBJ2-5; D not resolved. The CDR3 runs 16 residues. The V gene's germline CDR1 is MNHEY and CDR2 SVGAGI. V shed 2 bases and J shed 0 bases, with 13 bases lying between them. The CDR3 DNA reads TGTGCCAGCAGTTACGAGAGGCCGCAGTACCAAGAGACCCAGTACTTC. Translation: CASSYERPQYQETQYF.

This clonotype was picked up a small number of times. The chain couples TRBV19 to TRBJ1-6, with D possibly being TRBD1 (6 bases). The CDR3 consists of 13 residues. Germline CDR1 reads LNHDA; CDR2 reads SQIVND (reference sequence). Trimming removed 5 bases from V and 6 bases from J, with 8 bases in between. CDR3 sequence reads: CASSRDTNSPLHF. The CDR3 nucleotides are TGTGCCAGTAGTCGGGACACTAATTCACCCCTCCACTTT.

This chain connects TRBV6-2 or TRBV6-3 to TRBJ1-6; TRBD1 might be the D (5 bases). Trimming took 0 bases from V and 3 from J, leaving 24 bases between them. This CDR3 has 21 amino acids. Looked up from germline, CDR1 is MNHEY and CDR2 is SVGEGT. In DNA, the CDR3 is TGTGCCAGCAGTTACTCGAATCGGGGACTAACGAACTTACACTATAATTCACCCCTCCACTTT. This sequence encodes CASSYSNRGLTNLHYNSPLHF.

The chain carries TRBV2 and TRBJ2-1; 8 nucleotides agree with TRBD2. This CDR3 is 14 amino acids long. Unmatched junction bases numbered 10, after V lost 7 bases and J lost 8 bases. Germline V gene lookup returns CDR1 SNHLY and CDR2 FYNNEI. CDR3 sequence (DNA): TGTGCCAGCACCGGGACTAGAGCTCTCTATGAGCAGTTCTTC. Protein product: CASTGTRALYEQFF.

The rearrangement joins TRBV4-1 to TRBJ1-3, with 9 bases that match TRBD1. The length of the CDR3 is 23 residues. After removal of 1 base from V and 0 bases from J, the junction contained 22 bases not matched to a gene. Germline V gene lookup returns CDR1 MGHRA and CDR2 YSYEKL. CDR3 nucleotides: TGCGCCAGCAGCCAAGTGTTACCGCGGGGCCCGGGACAGGGTAGGAGCTCTGGAAACACCATATATTTT. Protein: CASSQVLPRGPGQGRSSGNTIYF.

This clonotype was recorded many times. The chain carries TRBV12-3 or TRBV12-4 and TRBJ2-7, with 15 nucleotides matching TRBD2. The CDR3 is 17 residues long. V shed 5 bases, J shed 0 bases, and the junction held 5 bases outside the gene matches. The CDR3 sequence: CASSPGTSGRPSYEQYF. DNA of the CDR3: TGTGCCAGCAGTCCGGGGACTAGCGGGAGGCCCTCCTACGAGCAGTACTTC.

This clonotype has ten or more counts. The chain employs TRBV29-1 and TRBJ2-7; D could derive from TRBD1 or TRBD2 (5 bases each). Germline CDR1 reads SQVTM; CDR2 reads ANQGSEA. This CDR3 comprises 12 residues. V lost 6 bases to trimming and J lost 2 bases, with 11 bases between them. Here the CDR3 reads CSVRDLTYEQYF. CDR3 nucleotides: TGCAGCGTACGGGACCTTACCTACGAGCAGTACTTC.

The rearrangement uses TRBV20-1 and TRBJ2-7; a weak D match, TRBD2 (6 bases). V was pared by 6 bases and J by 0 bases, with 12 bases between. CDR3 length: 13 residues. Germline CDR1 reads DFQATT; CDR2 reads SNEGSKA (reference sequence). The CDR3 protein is CSAPDGSSYEQYF. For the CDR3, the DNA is TGCAGTGCCCCTGACGGGAGCTCCTACGAGCAGTACTTC.

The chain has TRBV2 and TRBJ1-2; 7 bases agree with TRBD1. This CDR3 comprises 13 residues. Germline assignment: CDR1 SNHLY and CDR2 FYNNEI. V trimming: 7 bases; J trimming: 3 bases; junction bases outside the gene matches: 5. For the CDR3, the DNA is TGTGCCAGCAAGCAGGGGGAATACTATGGCTACACCTTC. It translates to CASKQGEYYGYTF.

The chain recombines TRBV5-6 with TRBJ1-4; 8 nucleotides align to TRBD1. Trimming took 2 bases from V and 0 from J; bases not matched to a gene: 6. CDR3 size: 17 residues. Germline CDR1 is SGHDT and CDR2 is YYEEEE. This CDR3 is CASSFQTGAATNEKLFF. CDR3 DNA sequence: TGTGCCAGCAGCTTCCAGACAGGGGCTGCAACTAATGAAAAACTGTTTTTT.

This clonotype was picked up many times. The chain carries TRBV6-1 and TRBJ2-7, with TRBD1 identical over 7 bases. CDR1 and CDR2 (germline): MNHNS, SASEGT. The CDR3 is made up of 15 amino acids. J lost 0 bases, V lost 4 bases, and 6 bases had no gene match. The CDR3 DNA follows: TGTGCCAGCAGTGGAGGACAGGCTCACTCCTACGAGCAGTACTTC. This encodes CASSGGQAHSYEQYF.